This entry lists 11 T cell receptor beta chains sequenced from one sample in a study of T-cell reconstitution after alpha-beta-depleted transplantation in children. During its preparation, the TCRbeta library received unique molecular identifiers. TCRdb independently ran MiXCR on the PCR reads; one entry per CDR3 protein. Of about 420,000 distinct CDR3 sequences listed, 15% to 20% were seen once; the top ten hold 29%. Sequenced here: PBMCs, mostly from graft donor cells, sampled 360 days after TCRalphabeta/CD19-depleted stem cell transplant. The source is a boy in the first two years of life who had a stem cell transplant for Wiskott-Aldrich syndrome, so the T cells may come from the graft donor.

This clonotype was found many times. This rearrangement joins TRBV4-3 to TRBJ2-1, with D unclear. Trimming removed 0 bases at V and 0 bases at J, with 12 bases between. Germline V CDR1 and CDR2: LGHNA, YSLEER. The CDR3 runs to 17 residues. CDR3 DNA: TGCGCCAGCAGCCAAGATTGGGGATTGAGCTCCTACAATGAGCAGTTCTTC. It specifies CASSQDWGLSSYNEQFF.

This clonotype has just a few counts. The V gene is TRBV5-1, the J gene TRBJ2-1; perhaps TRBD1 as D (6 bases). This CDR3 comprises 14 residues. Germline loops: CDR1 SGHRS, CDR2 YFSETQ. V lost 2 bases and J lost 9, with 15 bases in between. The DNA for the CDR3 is TGCGCCAGCAGCTTAGGGGGTAAAGTCGGTGAGCAGTTCTTC. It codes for CASSLGGKVGEQFF. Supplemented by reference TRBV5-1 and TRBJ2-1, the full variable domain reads KAGVTQTPRYLIKTRGQQVTLSCSPISGHRSVSWYQQTPGQGLQFLFEYFSETQRNKGNFPGRFSGRQFSNSRSEMNVSTLELGDSALYLCASSLGGKVGEQFFGPGTRLTVL.

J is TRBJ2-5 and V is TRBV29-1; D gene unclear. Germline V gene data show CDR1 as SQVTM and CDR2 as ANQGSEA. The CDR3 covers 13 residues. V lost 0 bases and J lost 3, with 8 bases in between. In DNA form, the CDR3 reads TGCAGCGTTGAAGACCGTGGGGAAGAGACCCAGTACTTC. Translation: CSVEDRGEETQYF.

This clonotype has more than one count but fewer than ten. The CDR3 loop reads CASSPLSGNFDRGDNEQFF. CDR3 DNA sequence: TGCGCCAGCAGCCCCCTTAGCGGGAATTTCGACCGCGGCGACAATGAGCAGTTCTTC. V usage is TRBV4-3 and J usage is TRBJ2-1; 8 bases align to TRBD2. Per germline, CDR1 LGHNA and CDR2 YSLEER. The CDR3 is made up of 19 amino acids. J was trimmed by 5 bases and V by 4 bases; bases with no gene match: 19.

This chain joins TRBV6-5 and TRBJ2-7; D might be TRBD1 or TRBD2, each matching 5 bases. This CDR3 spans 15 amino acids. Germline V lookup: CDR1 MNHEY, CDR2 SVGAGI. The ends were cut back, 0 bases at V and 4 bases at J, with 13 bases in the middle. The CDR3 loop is CASSYSSRDVYEQYF. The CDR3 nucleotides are TGTGCCAGCAGTTACTCCTCCCGGGACGTTTACGAGCAGTACTTC.

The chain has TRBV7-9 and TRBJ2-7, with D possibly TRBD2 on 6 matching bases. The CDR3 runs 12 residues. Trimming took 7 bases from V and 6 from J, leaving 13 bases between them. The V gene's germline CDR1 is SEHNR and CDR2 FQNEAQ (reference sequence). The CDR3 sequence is CASTQTGGEQYF. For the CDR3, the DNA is TGTGCCAGCACCCAGACCGGGGGCGAGCAGTACTTC.

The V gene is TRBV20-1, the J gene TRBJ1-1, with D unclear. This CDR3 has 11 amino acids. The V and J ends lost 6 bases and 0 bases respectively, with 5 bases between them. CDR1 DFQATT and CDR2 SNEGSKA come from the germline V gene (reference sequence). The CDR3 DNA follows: TGCAGTGCATACATGAACACTGAAGCTTTCTTT. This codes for CSAYMNTEAFF.

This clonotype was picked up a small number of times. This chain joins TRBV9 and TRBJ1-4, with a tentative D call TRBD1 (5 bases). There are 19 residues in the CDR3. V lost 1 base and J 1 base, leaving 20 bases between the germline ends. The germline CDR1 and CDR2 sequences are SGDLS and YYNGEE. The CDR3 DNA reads TGTGCCAGCAGCGTAAGCGGCAGGGAGGGGAGTGGAACTAATGAAAAACTGTTTTTT. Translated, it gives CASSVSGREGSGTNEKLFF.

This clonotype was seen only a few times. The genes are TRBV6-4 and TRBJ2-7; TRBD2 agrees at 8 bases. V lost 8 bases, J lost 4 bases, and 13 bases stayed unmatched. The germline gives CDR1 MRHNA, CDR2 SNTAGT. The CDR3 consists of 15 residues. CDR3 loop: CASAGTRGHGYEQYF. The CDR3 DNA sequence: TGTGCCAGCGCCGGGACTAGAGGGCACGGGTACGAGCAGTACTTC.

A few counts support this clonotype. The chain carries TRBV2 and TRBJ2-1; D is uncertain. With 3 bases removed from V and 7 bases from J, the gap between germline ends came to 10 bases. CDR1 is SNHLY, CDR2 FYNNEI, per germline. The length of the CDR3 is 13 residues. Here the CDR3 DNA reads TGTGCCAGCAGTGATCTGGGGTTGAATGAGCAGTTCTTC. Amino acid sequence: CASSDLGLNEQFF.

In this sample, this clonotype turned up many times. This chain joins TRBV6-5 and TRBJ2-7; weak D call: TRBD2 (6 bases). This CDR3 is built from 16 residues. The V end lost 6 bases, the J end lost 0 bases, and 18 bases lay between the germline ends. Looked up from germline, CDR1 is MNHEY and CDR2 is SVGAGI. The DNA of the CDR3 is TGTGCCAGCAGCCCCGGTTTAGGAGGGAACTCCTACGAGCAGTACTTC. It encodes CASSPGLGGNSYEQYF.